This TCR beta chain was documented in a study of CD8 T cells in Susac syndrome. Overall study context: At blood draw, Susac syndrome patients were therapy-naive, on corticosteroids, or on intravenous immunoglobulin alone.

With random hexamers, reverse transcription was performed on roughly 0.5 to 1 ug of RNA. TCR beta CDR3 was amplified by immunoSEQ multiplex PCR. This amplification extended across 54 Vbeta and 13 Jbeta segments. Each CDR3 protein is one row after TCRdb ran MiXCR on the immunoSEQ multiplex PCR reads. The sample holds more than 100,000 distinct CDR3 sequences, roughly 95% seen once. High-throughput TCR beta sequencing covered peripheral CD8+ and CD4+ T cells. The Susac syndrome patients fit the recently defined diagnostic criteria for definite or probable disease. Germline V gene lookup returns CDR1 SGDLS and CDR2 YYNGEE. Trimming cost V 0 bases and J 5 bases; bases outside gene matches: 6. The CDR3 has 17 residues.

The sequenced material came from CD4+ T cells from PBMCs. This chain uses TRBV9 with TRBJ2-1; the match to TRBD2 covers 12 bases. The clonotype originates from a human donor with Susac syndrome. The DNA for the CDR3 is TGTGCCAGCAGCGTAGGGCCTCTAGCGGGAGGGCACAATGAGCAGTTCTTC. Protein sequence: CASSVGPLAGGHNEQFF. The whole variable domain, filled in from reference TRBV9 and TRBJ2-1, reads DSGVTQTPKHLITATGQRVTLRCSPRSGDLSVYWYQQSLDQGLQFLIQYYNGEERAKGNILERFSAQQFPDLHSELNLSSLELGDSALYFCASSVGPLAGGHNEQFFGPGTRLTVL.